The 25 T cell receptor beta chains presented below share a single source sample, sequenced in a study of shared clonotypes between healthy human individuals. Selected positively for CCR7 and CD45RO-negative, naive CD8 cells excluded terminally differentiated effector memory CD45RA+ cells. Libraries were prepared by immunoSEQ multiplex PCR; TCRdb keeps only in-frame clonotypes and omits some of them. The sample contains about 2.1 million clones, just over 90% of which appear only once. Specimen: naive CD8+ T cells from PBMCs. These receptors all stem from a man between 18 and 29 years old in good health. Some clones in this sample may be carry-over from other donors' samples.

The chain has TRBV28 and TRBJ1-4, with D unresolved. The germline V gene encodes CDR1 MDHEN and CDR2 SYDVKM. Trimming pared 10 bases from V and 0 bases from J, leaving 12 bases between. The CDR3 sequence is 14 residues long. CDR3 residues: CATKHAATNEKLFF. In nucleotides, the CDR3 is TGTGCCACAAAGCATGCGGCAACTAATGAAAAACTGTTTTTT. Variable domain in full (rest from reference TRBV28 and TRBJ1-4): DVKVTQSSRYLVKRTGEKVFLECVQDMDHENMFWYRQDPGLGLRLIYFSYDVKMKEKGDIPEGYSVSREKKERFSLILESASTNQTSMYLCATKHAATNEKLFFGSGTQLSVL.

The chain joins TRBV27 to TRBJ2-5; D remains ambiguous. The germline gives CDR1 MNHEY, CDR2 SMNVEV (reference sequence). CDR3 length equals 15 residues. With 2 bases removed from V and 1 base from J, the gap between germline ends came to 11 bases. The CDR3 DNA is TGTGCCAGCAGTTTAATGTACCGGGCCCAAGAGACCCAGTACTTC. Its translation: CASSLMYRAQETQYF.

The V gene is TRBV25-1, the J gene TRBJ2-7; 12 nucleotides match TRBD2. After removal of 3 bases from V and 7 bases from J, the junction contained 13 bases not matched to a gene. CDR3 length equals 17 residues. Per germline, CDR1 MGHDK and CDR2 SYGVNS. In DNA, the CDR3 is TGTGCCAGCAGTGACCAGATTCTAGCGGGAGGGCCTGGGGAGCAGTACTTC. It specifies CASSDQILAGGPGEQYF.

The chain combines TRBV9 with TRBJ1-3; D might be TRBD1 (5 bases). V lost 3 bases and J 0 bases, leaving 19 bases between the germline ends. The CDR3 extends over 18 amino acids. From germline, CDR1 is SGDLS and CDR2 YYNGEE. For the CDR3, the DNA is TGTGCCAGCAGCGGGAGGACCTGGACAAGCGACTCTGGAAACACCATATATTTT. Translating it yields CASSGRTWTSDSGNTIYF.

The genes are TRBV29-1 and TRBJ2-1; TRBD1 aligns across 7 bases. CDR1 and CDR2 from the germline V gene are SQVTM and ANQGSEA. The trim removed 7 bases at V and 8 bases at J, leaving 14 bases unmatched. This CDR3 region has 14 residues. CDR3 sequence: CSANRGSALDEQFF. CDR3 DNA: TGCAGCGCCAACAGGGGTAGTGCTTTGGATGAGCAGTTCTTC.

The CDR3: CASSSRDRAPYEQYF. Here the CDR3 DNA reads TGTGCCAGCAGCTCCCGGGACAGGGCACCCTACGAGCAGTACTTC. This chain links TRBV7-2 with TRBJ2-7; the match to TRBD1 covers 9 bases. Germline-derived CDR1 and CDR2 are SGHTA and FQGNSA. The CDR3 totals 15 residues. The V gene end was trimmed by 4 bases and the J gene end by 2 bases; junction bases not matched to a gene: 6. The whole variable domain, remainder taken from reference TRBV7-2 and TRBJ2-7, is GAGVSQSPSNKVTEKGKDVELRCDPISGHTALYWYRQSLGQGLEFLIYFQGNSAPDKSGLPSDRFSAERTGGSVSTLTIQRTQQEDSAVYLCASSSRDRAPYEQYFGPGTRLTVT.

The V and J genes are TRBV7-2 and TRBJ2-7; TRBD1 matches at 7 bases. CDR3 length: 15 residues. Germline values: CDR1 SGHTA, CDR2 FQGNSA. Trimming at V came to 5 bases and at J to 1 base, leaving 8 bases not matched to a gene. CDR3 region: CASSEGQLTSYEQYF. DNA for the CDR3: TGTGCCAGCAGCGAGGGACAGCTGACATCCTACGAGCAGTACTTC.

The chain is built from TRBV18 and TRBJ1-2, with 9 bases fitting TRBD1. Per germline, CDR1 KGHSH and CDR2 LQKENI. The CDR3 runs 15 residues. J lost 13 bases, V lost 2 bases, and 14 bases had no gene match. CDR3 protein: CASSPSGDRVVSCTF. The CDR3 DNA is TGTGCCAGCTCACCATCGGGGGACAGGGTTGTTTCATGCACCTTC.

This clone was seen once. The DNA for the CDR3 is TGTGCCAGCAGTTTCCCCCTAAGGACAGAAGAGACCCAGTACTTC. Its translation is CASSFPLRTEETQYF. The V and J genes are TRBV28 and TRBJ2-5, with a weak D call TRBD1 (6 bases). The V end lost 3 bases, the J end lost 3 bases, and 14 bases lay between the germline ends. This CDR3 spans 15 amino acids. Germline V gives CDR1 MDHEN, CDR2 SYDVKM.

The J gene is TRBJ2-7, the V gene TRBV7-9, with unresolved D. The CDR3 extends over 13 amino acids. Between the trimmed V and J ends, which lost 4 bases and 6 bases, there was a span of 13 bases. Germline V gene lookup returns CDR1 SEHNR and CDR2 FQNEAQ (reference sequence). CDR3 region: CASSSLGSGEQYF. CDR3 DNA sequence: TGTGCCAGCAGCTCATTGGGGTCCGGCGAGCAGTACTTC. Together with reference TRBV7-9 and TRBJ2-7, the CDR3 gives the full variable domain: DTGVSQNPRHKITKRGQNVTFRCDPISEHNRLYWYRQTLGQGPEFLTYFQNEAQLEKSRLLSDRFSAERPKGSFSTLEIQRTEQGDSAMYLCASSSLGSGEQYFGPGTRLTVT.

In the case of this clone: The sample holds other DNA sequences that translate to the same CDR3. V and J are TRBV7-9 and TRBJ2-1; TRBD2 matches 7 bases. The germline V gene encodes CDR1 SEHNR and CDR2 FQNEAQ (reference sequence). V gave up 2 bases and J gave up 1 base; unmatched junction bases: 2. This CDR3 comprises 15 residues. CDR3 in amino acids: CASSLPGGSYNEQFF. The CDR3 DNA reads as TGTGCCAGCAGCTTACCCGGGGGGTCCTACAATGAGCAGTTCTTC.

This chain links TRBV11-1 with TRBJ2-1; perhaps D is TRBD1 or TRBD2 (5 bases each). The CDR3 has 15 residues. Germline-derived CDR1 and CDR2 are SGHAT and FQDESV (reference sequence). Between the trimmed V and J ends, which lost 7 bases and 0 bases, there was a span of 13 bases. CDR3 residues: CASTQGPSSYNEQFF. CDR3 coding DNA: TGTGCCAGCACCCAGGGACCCAGCTCCTACAATGAGCAGTTCTTC.

The chain combines TRBV10-3 with TRBJ2-7; 9 bases align to TRBD2. Germline CDR1 ENHRY, CDR2 SYGVKD. V was pared by 4 bases and J by 2 bases, with 3 bases of the junction left unmatched. The CDR3 runs to 14 residues. The CDR3 DNA follows: TGTGCCATCAGTGGTGCTAGCGGGACCTACGAGCAGTACTTC. Protein sequence: CAISGASGTYEQYF.

The CDR3 sequence is CASSLTPAHEQFF. The CDR3 bases are TGTGCCAGCAGCTTAACCCCCGCGCATGAGCAGTTCTTC. The rearrangement links TRBV7-9 to TRBJ2-1; D is undetermined. V was shortened by 2 bases and J by 8 bases, with 10 bases between the two germline ends. The CDR3 length is 13 residues. The germline V gene has CDR1 SEHNR and CDR2 FQNEAQ (reference sequence).

The chain joins TRBV30 to TRBJ1-1; 7 bases align to TRBD1. This CDR3 has 13 amino acids. CDR1 GTSNPN and CDR2 SVGIG come from the germline V gene (reference sequence). The ends lost 2 bases at V and 7 bases at J; junction bases unmatched: 7. The CDR3 reads CAWSISGGLEAFF. The CDR3 DNA follows: TGTGCCTGGAGTATCTCAGGGGGGCTTGAAGCTTTCTTT.

The CDR3 here is CASSVHSGNEQFF. DNA of the CDR3: TGTGCCAGCAGCGTACATAGTGGCAATGAGCAGTTCTTC. The chain joins TRBV9 to TRBJ2-1; D gene unclear. Germline values: CDR1 SGDLS, CDR2 YYNGEE. The length of the CDR3 is 13 residues. Trimming left V 1 base short and J 6 bases short, with 8 bases between.

The chain recombines TRBV27 with TRBJ2-1, with TRBD2 matching 8 bases. The V gene end was trimmed by 4 bases and the J gene end by 2 bases; junction bases not matched to a gene: 10. Germline V CDR1 and CDR2: MNHEY, SMNVEV (reference sequence). The CDR3 totals 17 residues. In DNA, the CDR3 is TGTGCCAGCAGTTCCAGCGGGAGCGCTCCTCCCTACAATGAGCAGTTCTTC. Protein: CASSSSGSAPPYNEQFF.

The chain links TRBV7-9 to TRBJ1-5; D remains ambiguous. V was shortened by 5 bases and J by 2 bases, with 16 bases between the two germline ends. The CDR3 contains 16 residues. Looked up from germline, CDR1 is SEHNR and CDR2 is FQNEAQ (reference sequence). The CDR3 DNA reads TGTGCCAGCAGCGGACCCCCAATCGGCGGCAATCAGCCCCAGCATTTT. Translated: CASSGPPIGGNQPQHF.

The rearrangement uses TRBV30 and TRBJ2-1, with 11 bases that match TRBD1. V shed 1 base and J 8 bases; nucleotides not matched to a gene: 7. Germline V gene lookup returns CDR1 GTSNPN and CDR2 SVGIG (reference sequence). The CDR3 runs 15 residues. This CDR3 is CAWSGWGQGGHEQFF. The CDR3 DNA reads TGTGCCTGGAGTGGGTGGGGACAGGGGGGCCATGAGCAGTTCTTC.

This clone appeared a single time. The V and J genes are TRBV7-9 and TRBJ2-1, with D hard to call. Trimming pared 7 bases from V and 0 bases from J, leaving 10 bases between. Germline values: CDR1 SEHNR, CDR2 FQNEAQ (reference sequence). This CDR3 comprises 14 residues. The DNA of the CDR3 is TGTGCCAGCACCAGTGCAAGCTCCTACAATGAGCAGTTCTTC. This encodes CASTSASSYNEQFF.

The chain is built from TRBV2 and TRBJ2-7, with TRBD2 identical over 7 bases. This CDR3 spans 15 amino acids. Trimming took 6 bases from V and 3 from J; bases not matched to a gene: 11. The germline gives CDR1 SNHLY, CDR2 FYNNEI. In DNA, the CDR3 is TGTGCCAGCAGGGACCCCCGGGACTACAACTACGAGCAGTACTTC. This gives the protein CASRDPRDYNYEQYF.

The V gene is TRBV5-6, the J gene TRBJ1-2, with D possibly TRBD1 on 5 matching bases. V was clipped by 3 bases and J by 4 bases, with 19 bases between them. Per germline, CDR1 SGHDT and CDR2 YYEEEE. This CDR3 is built from 16 residues. The CDR3 nucleotides read TGTGCCAGCAGCTCTGAAGCGGACACTCGTGTCTATGGCTACACCTTC. It yields the protein CASSSEADTRVYGYTF.

The J gene is TRBJ1-4, the V gene TRBV15; maybe TRBD1 (6 bases). CDR1 and CDR2 (germline): LNHNV, YYDKDF (reference sequence). The CDR3 sequence is 15 residues long. Trimming removed 0 bases from V and 6 bases from J, with 11 bases in between. The DNA of the CDR3 is TGTGCCACCAGCAGAGATGGACAGCGGGATGAAAAACTGTTTTTT. This codes for CATSRDGQRDEKLFF.

About this clone: A read error may produce the germline difference seen at one junction end. V usage is TRBV29-1 and J usage is TRBJ2-2, with D perhaps assigned TRBD1 or TRBD2 (5 bases each). The germline gives CDR1 SQVTM, CDR2 ANQGSEA. This CDR3 is 11 amino acids long. This chain's CDR3 is CSARGVGDLFF. CDR3 bases: TGCAGCGCTAGAGGGGTCGGGGATCTGTTTTTT.

This sequence joins TRBV6-6 and TRBJ2-3, with 9 bases matching TRBD2. Germline V gene sequence: CDR1 MNHNY, CDR2 SVGAGI (reference sequence). The junction had 11 bases not matched to a gene; V was cut back by 10 bases and J by 6 bases. The CDR3 consists of 14 residues. CDR3 region: CATSGRSGSDTQYF. In nucleotides, the CDR3 is TGTGCCACGAGCGGGAGGTCCGGGTCGGATACGCAGTATTTT.